Only one count was recorded for the clone carrying this T cell receptor beta chain. Its antigen remains unknown. These data come from a study of T cell responses to AZD1222 COVID-19 vaccine. The protocol was immunoSEQ multiplex PCR, while the TCRdb copy is restricted to in-frame clones and leaves out a portion. Found here are 200,000 or so clones, 85% to 95% of them singletons; the top ten hold around 9.3%. The study, taken as a whole, reports: Nearly half of the spike-specific TCRs reportedly recognize variant regions that carry no mutations. Donors were chiefly white British, with a greater number of females, and clonal diversity was perhaps underestimated.

Per the germline V gene, CDR1 is ENHRY and CDR2 is SYGVKD. This CDR3 is 13 amino acids long. V lost 7 bases and J 3 bases, leaving 10 bases between the germline ends. This chain joins TRBV10-3 and TRBJ1-5, with a possible D match to TRBD1 (5 bases). The receptor was isolated from an adult in good health. The material sequenced was peripheral blood, taken on day 0 of AZD1222 vaccination. For the CDR3, the DNA is TGTGCCATCACCCAGGGCCCCAATCAGCCCCAGCATTTT. This gives the protein CAITQGPNQPQHF.